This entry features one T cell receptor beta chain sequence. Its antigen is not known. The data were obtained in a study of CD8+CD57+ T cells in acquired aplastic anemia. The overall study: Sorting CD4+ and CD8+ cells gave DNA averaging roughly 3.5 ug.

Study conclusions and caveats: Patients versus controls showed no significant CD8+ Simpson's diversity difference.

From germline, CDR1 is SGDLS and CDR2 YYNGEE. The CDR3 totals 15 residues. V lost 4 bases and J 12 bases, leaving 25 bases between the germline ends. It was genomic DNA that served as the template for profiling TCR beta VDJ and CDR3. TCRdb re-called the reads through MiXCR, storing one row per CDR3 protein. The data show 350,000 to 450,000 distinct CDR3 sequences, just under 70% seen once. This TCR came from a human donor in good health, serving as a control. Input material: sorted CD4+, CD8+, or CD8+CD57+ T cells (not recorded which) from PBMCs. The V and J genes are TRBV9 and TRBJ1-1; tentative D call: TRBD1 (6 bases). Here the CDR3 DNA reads TGTGCCAGCAGCATGACACGGGGGGCGGGCAACGCCACTTTCTTT. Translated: CASSMTRGAGNATFF.